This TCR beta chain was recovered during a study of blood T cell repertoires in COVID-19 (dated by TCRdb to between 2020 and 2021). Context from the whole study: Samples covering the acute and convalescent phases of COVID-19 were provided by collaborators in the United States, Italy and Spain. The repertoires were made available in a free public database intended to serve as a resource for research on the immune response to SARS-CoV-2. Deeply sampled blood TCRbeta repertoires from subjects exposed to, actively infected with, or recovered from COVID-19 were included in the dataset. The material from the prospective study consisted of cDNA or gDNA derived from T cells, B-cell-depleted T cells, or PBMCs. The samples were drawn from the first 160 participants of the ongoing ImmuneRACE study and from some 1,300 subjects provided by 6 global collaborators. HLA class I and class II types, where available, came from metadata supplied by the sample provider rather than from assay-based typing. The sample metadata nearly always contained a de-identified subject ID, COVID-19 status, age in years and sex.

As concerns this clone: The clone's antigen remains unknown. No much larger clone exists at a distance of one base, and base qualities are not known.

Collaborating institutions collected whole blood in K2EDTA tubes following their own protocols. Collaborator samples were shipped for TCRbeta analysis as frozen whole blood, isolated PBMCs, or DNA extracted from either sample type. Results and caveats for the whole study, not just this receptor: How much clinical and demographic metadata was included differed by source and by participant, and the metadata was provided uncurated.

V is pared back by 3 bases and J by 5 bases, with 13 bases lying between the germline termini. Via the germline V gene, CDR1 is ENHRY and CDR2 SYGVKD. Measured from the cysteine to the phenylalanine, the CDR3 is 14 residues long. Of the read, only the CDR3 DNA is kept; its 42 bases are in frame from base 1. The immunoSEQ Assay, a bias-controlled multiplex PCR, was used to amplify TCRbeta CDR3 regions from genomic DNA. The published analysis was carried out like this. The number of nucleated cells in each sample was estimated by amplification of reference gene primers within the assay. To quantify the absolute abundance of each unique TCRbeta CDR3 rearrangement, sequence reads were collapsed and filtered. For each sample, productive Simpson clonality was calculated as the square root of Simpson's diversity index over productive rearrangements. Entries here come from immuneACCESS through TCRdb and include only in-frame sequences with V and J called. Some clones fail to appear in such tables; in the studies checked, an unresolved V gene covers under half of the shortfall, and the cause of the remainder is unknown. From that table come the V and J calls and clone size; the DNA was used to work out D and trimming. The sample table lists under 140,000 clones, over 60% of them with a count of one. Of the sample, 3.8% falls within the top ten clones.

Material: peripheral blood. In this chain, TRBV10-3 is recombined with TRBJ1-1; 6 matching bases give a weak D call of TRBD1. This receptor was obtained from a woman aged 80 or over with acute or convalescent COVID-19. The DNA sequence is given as TGTGCCATCAGTGATGGGGGGGCGTTGACTGAAGCTTTCTTT. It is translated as CAISDGGALTEAFF.